These 19 T cell receptor beta chains were all obtained from the same sample, sequenced in a study of T and B cells in COVID-19 patients. Multiplex PCR with BIOMED2 TRB-A/B primer pools amplified TRB rearrangements. Via MiXCR, TCRdb re-called the multiplex PCR reads, giving one row per CDR3 protein. The repertoire holds 20,000 or so distinct CDR3 sequences, approximately 30% seen once, with about 2.2% in the top ten. Blood genomic DNA input for TRB amplification was roughly 230-550 ng. Input material: blood. The receptors originated from a human donor who had recovered from COVID-19.

The chain links TRBV30 to TRBJ1-1; D is perhaps TRBD1 (6 bases). Deletions cut 7 bases from V and 4 bases from J, with 19 bases between. The germline V gene encodes CDR1 GTSNPN and CDR2 SVGIG (reference sequence). There are 14 residues in the CDR3. The CDR3 DNA follows: TGTGCCTCCACGCCGTGGGGGCGGGGCACTGAAGCTTTCTTT. This sequence encodes CASTPWGRGTEAFF.

The V call is TRBV20-1, the J call TRBJ2-1, with 11 bases matching TRBD2. The CDR3 runs to 14 residues. Trimming removed 5 bases from V and 2 bases from J; junction bases left unmatched: 2. In germline, CDR1 is DFQATT, CDR2 SNEGSKA (reference sequence). This CDR3 reads CSALAGGPYNEQFF. The CDR3 DNA reads as TGCAGTGCTTTAGCGGGGGGGCCCTACAATGAGCAGTTCTTC.

The V gene is TRBV20-1, the J gene TRBJ2-3; D possibly corresponds to TRBD2 (5 bases). The CDR3 length is 16 residues. Looked up from germline, CDR1 is DFQATT and CDR2 is SNEGSKA (reference sequence). Trimming cost V 3 bases and J 0 bases, with 16 bases left between them. In DNA, the CDR3 is TGCAGTGCTAGTTGGTCGTTTCGGGGTAGCACAGATACGCAGTATTTT. Translating gives CSASWSFRGSTDTQYF.

The rearrangement links TRBV28 to TRBJ2-1; the D gene is possibly TRBD1 (6 bases). The germline gives CDR1 MDHEN, CDR2 SYDVKM. There are 15 residues in the CDR3. V was shortened by 7 bases and J by 7 bases, with 20 bases between the two germline ends. The CDR3 reads CASTLPGPTGNEQFF. The CDR3 DNA follows: TGTGCCAGCACCCTCCCCGGGCCCACAGGGAATGAGCAGTTCTTC.

This clonotype was found many times. V usage is TRBV6-6 and J usage is TRBJ1-4; tentatively, D is TRBD1 (5 bases). Trimming took off 4 bases at V and 8 bases at J, with 20 bases between the two ends. The V gene's germline CDR1 is MNHNY and CDR2 SVGAGI (reference sequence). The CDR3 is made up of 16 amino acids. CDR3 amino acids: CASSFTLTGDTEKLFF. CDR3 coding DNA: TGTGCCAGCAGTTTCACGCTGACGGGGGATACAGAAAAACTGTTTTTT.

This clonotype was detected a few times. The rearrangement links TRBV7-9 to TRBJ1-1; D perhaps matches TRBD1 (5 bases). This CDR3 contains 15 residues. CDR1 is SEHNR, CDR2 FQNEAQ, per germline (reference sequence). V was shortened by 4 bases and J by 2 bases, with 14 bases between the two germline ends. The CDR3, as DNA: TGTGCCAGCAGCTGGGGCCGGGACGGCAACACTGAAGCTTTCTTT. Its protein product is CASSWGRDGNTEAFF.

Remarks on this clonotype: A read error may be the cause here, since a much bigger clone is one base away. V usage is TRBV19 and J usage is TRBJ1-1; D uncertain. The CDR3 loop spans 13 amino acids. V was trimmed by 5 bases and J by 1 base, leaving 8 bases between them. Germline CDR1 and CDR2: LNHDA and SQIVND (reference sequence). CDR3 bases: TGTGCCAGTAGTTGTCGGAAGAACACTGAAGCTTTCTTT. This sequence encodes CASSCRKNTEAFF.

This chain joins TRBV7-9 and TRBJ2-7; D remains ambiguous. CDR1 and CDR2 from the germline V gene are SEHNR and FQNEAQ (reference sequence). The CDR3 length is 11 residues. Trimming took off 6 bases at V and 7 bases at J, with 10 bases between the two ends. The DNA of the CDR3 is TGTGCCAGCAGTTGGTCCGGGGAGCAGTACTTC. Amino acid sequence: CASSWSGEQYF. The whole variable domain, remainder taken from reference TRBV7-9 and TRBJ2-7, is DTGVSQNPRHKITKRGQNVTFRCDPISEHNRLYWYRQTLGQGPEFLTYFQNEAQLEKSRLLSDRFSAERPKGSFSTLEIQRTEQGDSAMYLCASSWSGEQYFGPGTRLTVT.

This clonotype was seen a few times. The chain employs TRBV30 and TRBJ1-2; D is possibly TRBD1 (5 bases). Trimming removed 6 bases at V and 0 bases at J, with 11 bases between. Per germline, CDR1 GTSNPN and CDR2 SVGIG (reference sequence). The CDR3 is 13 residues long. The CDR3 DNA reads as TGTGCCTGCCCAAGGGGATCTAACTATGGCTACACCTTC. Translating it yields CACPRGSNYGYTF.

This clonotype occurred many times. The chain uses TRBV19 and TRBJ2-1, with D unclear. The CDR3 is 15 residues long. Per germline, CDR1 LNHDA and CDR2 SQIVND (reference sequence). V was shortened by 5 bases and J by 11 bases, with 22 bases between the two germline ends. CDR3 nucleotide sequence: TGTGCCAGTAGTCCGCGATCAACCGGCCCCCCTCAGCAGTTCTTC. It encodes CASSPRSTGPPQQFF.

The chain uses TRBV12-3 or TRBV12-4 and TRBJ1-5; the D is unclear. The CDR3 covers 14 residues. V lost 5 bases and J lost 6, with 14 bases in between. This chain's CDR3 is CASSPLGLAQPQHF. CDR3 DNA: TGTGCCAGCAGTCCCTTGGGATTAGCTCAGCCCCAGCATTTT.

As to this clonotype: An end of the junction differs from the germline gene, which may be a read error. The V and J genes are TRBV5-6 and TRBJ2-7; the match to TRBD2 covers 8 bases. Germline V gene sequence: CDR1 SGHDT, CDR2 YYEEEE. This CDR3 has 16 amino acids. CDR3 sequence: CASSLAAGGSSYEQYF. CDR3 DNA: TGCGCCAGCAGCTTGGCCGCGGGAGGTAGCTCCTACGAGCAGTACTTC.

This clonotype has at least ten counts. This chain joins TRBV6-5 and TRBJ2-5; possibly TRBD1 or TRBD2 for D (5 bases each). This CDR3 is built from 14 residues. CDR1 MNHEY and CDR2 SVGAGI come from the germline V gene. Trimming removed 3 bases at V and 2 bases at J, with 10 bases between. The CDR3 sequence: CASSYGTAQETQYF. DNA for the CDR3: TGTGCCAGCAGTTATGGGACCGCTCAAGAGACCCAGTACTTC.

This clonotype came up a few times. The genes are TRBV6-6 and TRBJ1-6; D uncertain. Trimming removed 9 bases from V and 7 bases from J, with 10 bases in between. The germline gives CDR1 MNHNY, CDR2 SVGAGI (reference sequence). There are 12 residues in the CDR3. The CDR3 spells CASVVGNSPLHF. Here the CDR3 DNA reads TGTGCCAGTGTGGTGGGGAATTCACCCCTCCACTTT.

This clonotype was seen just once. The chain couples TRBV20-1 to TRBJ1-2; D is undetermined. This CDR3 spans 13 amino acids. V shed 7 bases and J shed 4 bases, with 16 bases lying between them. Germline V gene sequence: CDR1 DFQATT, CDR2 SNEGSKA (reference sequence). The CDR3 protein is CSVRVGFSYGYTF. The CDR3 coding sequence is TGCAGTGTAAGGGTAGGATTTTCCTATGGCTACACCTTC.

J is TRBJ1-1 and V is TRBV6-4; D is unresolved. V was cut by 2 bases and J by 11 bases, with 9 bases left in between. This CDR3 is 11 amino acids long. CDR1 and CDR2 from the germline V gene are MRHNA and SNTAGT. CDR3 protein: CASSDAVPAFF. Here the CDR3 DNA reads TGTGCCAGCAGTGACGCGGTACCCGCTTTCTTT.

This clonotype has only a few counts. The rearrangement joins TRBV18 to TRBJ1-1, with 9 bases matching TRBD1. The CDR3 covers 14 residues. The V and J ends lost 2 bases and 5 bases, in that order; junction bases with no gene match: 3. CDR1 KGHSH and CDR2 LQKENI come from the germline V gene. CDR3 nucleotide sequence: TGTGCCAGCTCACCAAGGGGACAGGGAACTGAAGCTTTCTTT. It encodes CASSPRGQGTEAFF.

This clonotype appeared a few times. The chain carries TRBV18 and TRBJ1-1, with D perhaps TRBD1 (5 bases). Looked up from germline, CDR1 is KGHSH and CDR2 is LQKENI. Trimming stripped 1 base from V and 8 bases from J, with 8 bases between. CDR3 length: 12 amino acids. The chain's CDR3 is CASSPLGEEAFF. CDR3 nucleotide sequence: TGTGCCAGCTCACCACTAGGGGAGGAAGCTTTCTTT.

Within the sample, this clonotype is medium-sized. The chain is built from TRBV6-5 and TRBJ2-1; perhaps TRBD2 as D (5 bases). The CDR3 length is 13 residues. Deletions cut 0 bases from V and 10 bases from J, with 10 bases between. Germline CDR1 and CDR2: MNHEY and SVGAGI. The CDR3 nucleotides read TGTGCCAGCAGTTACTCACGGGGAACGGAGCAGTTCTTC. It is translated as CASSYSRGTEQFF.